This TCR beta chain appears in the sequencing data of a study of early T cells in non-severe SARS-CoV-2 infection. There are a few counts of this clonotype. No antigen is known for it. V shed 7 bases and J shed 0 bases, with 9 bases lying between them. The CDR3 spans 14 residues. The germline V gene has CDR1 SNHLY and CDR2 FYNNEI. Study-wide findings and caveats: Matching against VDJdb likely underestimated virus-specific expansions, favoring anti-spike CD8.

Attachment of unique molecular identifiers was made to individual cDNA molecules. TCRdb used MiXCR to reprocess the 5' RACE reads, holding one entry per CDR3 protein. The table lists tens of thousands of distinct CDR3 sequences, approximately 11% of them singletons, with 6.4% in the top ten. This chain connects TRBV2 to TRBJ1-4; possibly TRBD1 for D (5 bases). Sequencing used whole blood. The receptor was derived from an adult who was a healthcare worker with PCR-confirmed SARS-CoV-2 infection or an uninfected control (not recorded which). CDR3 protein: CASTGPATNEKLFF. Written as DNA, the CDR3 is TGTGCCAGCACGGGGCCCGCAACTAATGAAAAACTGTTTTTT.